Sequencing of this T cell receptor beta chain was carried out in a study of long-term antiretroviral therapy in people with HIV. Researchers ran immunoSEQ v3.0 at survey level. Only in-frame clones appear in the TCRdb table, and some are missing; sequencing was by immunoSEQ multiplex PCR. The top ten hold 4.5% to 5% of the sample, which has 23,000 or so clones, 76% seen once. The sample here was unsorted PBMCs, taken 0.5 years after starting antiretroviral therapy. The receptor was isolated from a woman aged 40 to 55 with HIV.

In DNA, the CDR3 is TGTGCCAGCAGCCGGGGACTAGCGGGGGGGGAGGAGACCCAGTACTTC. Amino acid sequence: CASSRGLAGGEETQYF. The chain uses TRBV5-5 and TRBJ2-5, with TRBD2 identical over 16 bases. V dropped 4 bases and J dropped 5; count of bases not matched to a gene: 5. This CDR3 comprises 16 residues. Germline V gene lookup returns CDR1 SGHKS and CDR2 YYEKEE (reference sequence).